These 3 T cell receptor beta chains were all obtained from the same sample, sequenced in a study of regulatory T cells in long-lasting Graves disease. As for time point: newly diagnosed GD, antithyroid drugs for less than 3 months. Construction of the TCR library relied on RNA isolated from PBMCs. The authors built TCR beta libraries using iRepertoire HTBI primers and Arm-PCR of CDR3 regions. TCRdb reprocessed the multiplex PCR reads via MiXCR and lists one record per CDR3 protein. The repertoire holds 550,000 or so distinct CDR3 sequences, with around 13% as singletons. The data also belong to a second study, concerning T cells in Graves' hyperthyroidism and ophthalmopathy.

Sample: peripheral blood mononuclear cells (PBMCs), taken at new diagnosis, from a patient treated with antithyroid drugs. These receptors were collected from a woman in her twenties or thirties with Graves disease.

The chain employs TRBV20-1 and TRBJ2-7, with unresolved D. CDR3 length equals 14 residues. In germline, CDR1 is DFQATT, CDR2 SNEGSKA (reference sequence). V lost 3 bases to trimming and J lost 0 bases, with 12 bases between them. CDR3 protein: CSASRGTYSYEQYF. The CDR3 DNA reads TGCAGTGCTAGTCGAGGAACATACTCCTACGAGCAGTACTTC.

There are many counts of this clonotype. The chain uses TRBV6-1 and TRBJ2-1; D may be TRBD2 (6 bases). The germline V gene has CDR1 MNHNS and CDR2 SASEGT. The CDR3 has 13 amino acids. V lost 3 bases, J lost 7 bases, and 10 bases lay in between. CDR3 in amino acids: CASSDQRVNEQFF. Written as DNA, the CDR3 is TGTGCCAGCAGTGACCAGCGGGTGAATGAGCAGTTCTTC.

In this sample, this clonotype turned up a few times. The chain joins TRBV7-9 to TRBJ2-4; no firm D call. Germline assignment: CDR1 SEHNR and CDR2 FQNEAQ (reference sequence). The CDR3 is made up of 11 amino acids. The germline V and J ends were trimmed by 2 bases and 8 bases, with 4 bases remaining between them. The CDR3 spells CASSLIDIQYF. The CDR3 DNA follows: TGTGCCAGCAGCTTAATCGACATTCAGTACTTC.